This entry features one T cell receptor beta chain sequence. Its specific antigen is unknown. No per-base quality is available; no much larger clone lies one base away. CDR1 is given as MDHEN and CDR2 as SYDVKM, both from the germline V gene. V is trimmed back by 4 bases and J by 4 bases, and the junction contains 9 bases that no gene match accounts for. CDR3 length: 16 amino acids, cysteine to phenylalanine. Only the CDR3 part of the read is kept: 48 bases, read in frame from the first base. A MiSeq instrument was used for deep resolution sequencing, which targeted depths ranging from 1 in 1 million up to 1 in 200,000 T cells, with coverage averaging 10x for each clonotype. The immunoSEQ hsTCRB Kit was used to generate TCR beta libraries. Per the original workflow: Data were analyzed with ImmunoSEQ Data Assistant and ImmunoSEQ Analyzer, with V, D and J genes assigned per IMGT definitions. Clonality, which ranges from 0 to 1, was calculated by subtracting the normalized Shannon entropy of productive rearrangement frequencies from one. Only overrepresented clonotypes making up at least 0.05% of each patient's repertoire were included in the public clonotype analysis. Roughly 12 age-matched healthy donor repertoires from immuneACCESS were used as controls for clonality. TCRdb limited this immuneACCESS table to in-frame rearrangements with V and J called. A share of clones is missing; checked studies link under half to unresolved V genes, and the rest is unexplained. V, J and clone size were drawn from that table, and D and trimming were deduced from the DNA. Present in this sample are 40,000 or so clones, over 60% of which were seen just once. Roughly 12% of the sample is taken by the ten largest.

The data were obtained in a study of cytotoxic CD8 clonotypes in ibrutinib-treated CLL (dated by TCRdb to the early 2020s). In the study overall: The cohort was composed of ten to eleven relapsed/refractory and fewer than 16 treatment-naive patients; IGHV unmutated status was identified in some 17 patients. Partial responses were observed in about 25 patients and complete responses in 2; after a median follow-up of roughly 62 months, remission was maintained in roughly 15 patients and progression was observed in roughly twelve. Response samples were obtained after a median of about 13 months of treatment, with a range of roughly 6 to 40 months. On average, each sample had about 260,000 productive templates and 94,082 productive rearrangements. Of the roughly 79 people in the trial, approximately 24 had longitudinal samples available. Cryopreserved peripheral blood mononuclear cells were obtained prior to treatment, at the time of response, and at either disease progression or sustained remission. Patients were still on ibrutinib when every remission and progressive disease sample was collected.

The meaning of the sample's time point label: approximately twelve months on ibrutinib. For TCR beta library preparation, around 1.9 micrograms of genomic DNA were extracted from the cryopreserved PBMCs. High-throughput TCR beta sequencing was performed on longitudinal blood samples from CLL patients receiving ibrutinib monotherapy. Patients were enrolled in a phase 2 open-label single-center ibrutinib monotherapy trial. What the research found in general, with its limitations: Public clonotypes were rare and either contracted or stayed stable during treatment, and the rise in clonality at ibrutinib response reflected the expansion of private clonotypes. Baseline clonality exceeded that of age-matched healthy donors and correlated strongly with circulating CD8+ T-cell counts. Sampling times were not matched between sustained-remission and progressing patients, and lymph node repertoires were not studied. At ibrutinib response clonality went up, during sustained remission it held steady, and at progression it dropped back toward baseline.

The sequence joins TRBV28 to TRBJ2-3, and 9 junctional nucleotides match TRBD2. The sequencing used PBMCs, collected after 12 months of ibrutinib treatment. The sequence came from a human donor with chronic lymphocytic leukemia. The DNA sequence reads TGTGCCAGCAGTTCTCTAGGGAGCGGGAGGTCAGATACGCAGTATTTT. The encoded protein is CASSSLGSGRSDTQYF. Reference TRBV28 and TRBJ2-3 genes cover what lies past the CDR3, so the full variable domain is DVKVTQSSRYLVKRTGEKVFLECVQDMDHENMFWYRQDPGLGLRLIYFSYDVKMKEKGDIPEGYSVSREKKERFSLILESASTNQTSMYLCASSSLGSGRSDTQYFGPGTRLTVL.